This TCR beta chain was captured by sequencing in a study of regulatory T cells in long-lasting Graves disease. Study as a whole: Persistence in Graves' disease denoted antithyroid drug use beyond 5 years alongside positive TSH receptor antibodies.

In this sample, this clonotype turned up a few times. Its antigen remains unknown. Germline V gives CDR1 SGDLS, CDR2 YYNGEE. The CDR3 runs to 16 residues. The J segment lost 6 bases and the V segment lost 2 bases, leaving 12 bases of the junction unmatched. Study-wide results and caveats: Among samples with persistent disease, TRBV28, TRBJ1-2 and TRBJ2-5 were favored. Because few samples were included, accuracy may have been lower. Patients with persistent Graves' had lower TCR diversity than newly diagnosed patients.

The time point: persistent/refractory GD, antithyroid drugs over 5 years with positive TRAb. From PBMCs, RNA was extracted and then used to make the TCR library. Investigators prepared the TCR beta libraries by applying iRepertoire HTBI primers and Arm-PCR of CDR3 regions. A single record per CDR3 protein comes from TCRdb applying MiXCR to the multiplex PCR reads. The sample shows under 450,000 distinct CDR3 sequences, less than 25% of them seen only once. This chain uses TRBV9 with TRBJ2-7; 9 nucleotides align to TRBD1. This sequence originates from a female donor with Graves disease. This specimen was peripheral blood mononuclear cells (PBMCs), taken when the disease was refractory, from a patient treated with antithyroid drugs. The DNA for the CDR3 is TGTGCCAGCAGCGTCGGGGCCGGGGGACAGGGTACCGAGCAGTACTTC. Protein: CASSVGAGGQGTEQYF.